One and the same sample provided the 27 T cell receptor beta chains below, sequenced in a study of blood T cells in healthy people across ages. The authors ran a second PCR of about 6 to 12 cycles using a sample-barcoded 5' primer and a J-beta primer mix. TCRdb re-called the 5' RACE reads through MiXCR, storing one row per CDR3 protein. The profile shows 350,000 to 450,000 distinct CDR3 sequences, over 45% of them singletons. The sequenced sample was blood. These receptors were obtained from a man in his sixties in good health.

In this sample, this clonotype turned up a few times. The J gene is TRBJ2-1, the V gene TRBV7-9; TRBD2 matches at 7 bases. This CDR3 spans 12 amino acids. The junction had 2 bases not matched to a gene; V was cut back by 4 bases and J by 8 bases. The germline V gene has CDR1 SEHNR and CDR2 FQNEAQ (reference sequence). The CDR3 is CASSYLADEQFF. Here the CDR3 DNA reads TGTGCCAGCAGCTACCTAGCGGATGAGCAGTTCTTC.

The CDR3 region has the DNA TGTGCCAGCAGTCACTCGGGGAGGCCCCAGCATTTT. Its protein product is CASSHSGRPQHF. V is TRBV25-1 and J is TRBJ1-5, with D uncertain. The CDR3 totals 12 residues. Germline V gives CDR1 MGHDK, CDR2 SYGVNS. V dropped 5 bases and J dropped 9 bases, with 11 bases sitting between them.

The genes are TRBV7-2 and TRBJ2-3; D ambiguous. This CDR3 comprises 14 residues. The germline CDR1 and CDR2 sequences are SGHTA and FQGNSA. The V and J ends lost 5 bases and 5 bases respectively, with 14 bases between them. CDR3 sequence reads: CASSRGPDGDTQYF. Written as DNA, the CDR3 is TGTGCCAGCAGCAGAGGACCCGACGGAGATACGCAGTATTTT.

This clonotype was seen only once. An end of the junction does not agree with germline; a read error may underlie this. This chain uses TRBV14 with TRBJ2-7; the match to TRBD1 covers 8 bases. The end of the DNA is better explained by TRBJ2-5, so the J call may be wrong. CDR3 length equals 15 residues. The germline CDR1 and CDR2 sequences are SGHDN and FVKESK. The CDR3, as DNA: TGTGCCACCAGCCAAGATATCAACAGGGGGGAGACCCAGTACTTC. Its translation is CATSQDINRGETQYF.

This clonotype appeared a few times. This sequence joins TRBV3-1 and TRBJ2-3, with a tentative D call TRBD2 (5 bases). Germline-derived CDR1 and CDR2 are LGHDT and YNNKEL (reference sequence). The CDR3 consists of 12 residues. V was clipped by 2 bases and J by 7 bases, with 7 bases between them. CDR3 region: CASSQWENTQYF. CDR3 nucleotide sequence: TGTGCCAGCAGCCAATGGGAGAATACGCAGTATTTT.

There are a few counts of this clonotype. J is TRBJ2-4 and V is TRBV5-4; 8 bases agree with TRBD1. V shed 1 base, J shed 7 bases, and the junction held 1 base outside the gene matches. Germline CDR1 reads SGHNT; CDR2 reads YYREEE (reference sequence). This CDR3 has 13 residues. In DNA form, the CDR3 reads TGTGCCAGCAGCTTGCCAGGGGGCAACATTCAGTACTTC. Its translation is CASSLPGGNIQYF.

The chain employs TRBV2 and TRBJ2-1, with D unclear. V was clipped by 6 bases and J by 5 bases, with 2 bases between them. Germline V lookup: CDR1 SNHLY, CDR2 FYNNEI. The length of the CDR3 is 10 residues. The CDR3 reads CASRNNEQFF. As DNA, the CDR3 is TGTGCCAGCAGGAACAATGAGCAGTTCTTC. Variable domain in full (rest from reference TRBV2 and TRBJ2-1): EPEVTQTPSHQVTQMGQEVILRCVPISNHLYFYWYRQILGQKVEFLVSFYNNEISEKSEIFDDQFSVERPDGSNFTLKIRSTKLEDSAMYFCASRNNEQFFGPGTRLTVL.

The J gene is TRBJ1-2, the V gene TRBV6-6; D gene uncertain. The CDR3 is made up of 15 amino acids. Germline assignment: CDR1 MNHNY and CDR2 SVGAGI (reference sequence). Trimming cost V 0 bases and J 2 bases, with 10 bases left between them. CDR3 coding DNA: TGTGCCAGCAGTTACTCACGGATCCTAAACTATGGCTACACCTTC. Protein: CASSYSRILNYGYTF.

Only a few counts were recorded for this clonotype. The chain couples TRBV4-2 to TRBJ2-7; 8 bases match TRBD1. The CDR3 extends over 15 amino acids. Germline lookup yields CDR1 LGHNA and CDR2 YNFKEQ. J was trimmed by 2 bases and V by 4 bases; bases with no gene match: 7. The CDR3 nucleotides are TGTGCCAGCAGCCCAGGGACAGGCCCTACCTACGAGCAGTACTTC. Amino acid sequence: CASSPGTGPTYEQYF.

The gene calls are TRBV3-1 and TRBJ1-3; tentative D call: TRBD1 (5 bases). From germline, CDR1 is LGHDT and CDR2 YNNKEL (reference sequence). V lost 3 bases, J lost 5 bases, and 14 bases lay in between. There are 15 residues in the CDR3. The CDR3 DNA is TGTGCCAGCAGCCACGGAGGAGGGACCCGAAACACCATATATTTT. Its translation is CASSHGGGTRNTIYF.

V usage is TRBV12-3 or TRBV12-4 and J usage is TRBJ2-5; 11 bases agree with TRBD2. Matching the DNA end better, TRBJ2-7 makes the J call doubtful. The CDR3 runs to 17 residues. CDR3 nucleotides: TGTGCCAGCAGTCCAAAGCGACTAGCGGGGTCATCCGACGAGCAGTACTTC. It is translated as CASSPKRLAGSSDEQYF.

Only a few counts were recorded for this clonotype. The gene calls are TRBV28 and TRBJ2-1; 12 bases match TRBD2. V was clipped by 2 bases and J by 8 bases; unmatched bases: 7. The CDR3 totals 16 residues. CDR1 is MDHEN, CDR2 SYDVKM, per germline. The CDR3 coding sequence is TGTGCCAGCAGTTTACCTAGCGGGAGGGTTCGGGATGAGCAGTTCTTC. It specifies CASSLPSGRVRDEQFF.

The genes are TRBV29-1 and TRBJ2-3; 7 bases line up with TRBD2. The germline V gene encodes CDR1 SQVTM and CDR2 ANQGSEA. Trimming at V came to 6 bases and at J to 0 bases, leaving 3 bases not matched to a gene. This CDR3 spans 13 amino acids. The CDR3 DNA follows: TGCAGCGTCCAACTAGCGAGCACAGATACGCAGTATTTT. This codes for CSVQLASTDTQYF.

This clonotype occurred many times. The chain recombines TRBV3-1 with TRBJ2-6; 9 bases line up with TRBD1. CDR3 length: 16 residues. Trimming took 4 bases from V and 0 from J; bases not matched to a gene: 1. Germline CDR1 reads LGHDT; CDR2 reads YNNKEL (reference sequence). The CDR3 DNA sequence: TGTGCCAGCAGCCGGACAGGGGTCTCTGGGGCCAACGTCCTGACTTTC. Translating it yields CASSRTGVSGANVLTF.

This clonotype was picked up one time. The rearrangement joins TRBV9 to TRBJ2-1, with 8 bases aligning to TRBD2. Germline values: CDR1 SGDLS, CDR2 YYNGEE. J gave up 1 base and V 3 bases, and 9 bases lay outside the gene matches. CDR3 size: 17 residues. DNA of the CDR3: TGTGCCAGCAGCGCCCGGGATAGCGGGATTTCCTACAATGAGCAGTTCTTC. The encoded protein is CASSARDSGISYNEQFF.

The chain is built from TRBV11-2 and TRBJ2-1; 9 bases are shared with TRBD1. The CDR3 is 15 residues long. Losses at the gene ends were 5 bases for V and 12 bases for J; bases not matched to a gene: 14. Germline-derived CDR1 and CDR2 are SGHAT and FQNNGV. The CDR3 sequence: CASSARTGVRRGQFF. The CDR3 DNA sequence: TGTGCCAGCAGCGCCCGGACAGGGGTCCGCAGAGGGCAGTTCTTC.

The genes are TRBV6-5 and TRBJ2-3, with D uncertain. This CDR3 is built from 15 residues. V dropped 6 bases and J dropped 4 bases, with 17 bases sitting between them. CDR1 is MNHEY, CDR2 SVGAGI, per germline. The CDR3 sequence is CASRPTDRRADTQYF. CDR3 DNA: TGTGCCAGCAGACCCACCGACCGGCGCGCAGATACGCAGTATTTT.

The V call is TRBV24-1, the J call TRBJ2-3, with D perhaps matching TRBD2 (5 bases). Trimming left V 1 base short and J 7 bases short, with 5 bases between. This CDR3 is 12 amino acids long. Germline lookup yields CDR1 KGHDR and CDR2 SFDVKD. The CDR3 sequence is CATSDFGNTQYF. Here the CDR3 DNA reads TGTGCCACCAGTGATTTCGGGAATACGCAGTATTTT.

The rearrangement joins TRBV19 to TRBJ2-1; no firm D call. TRBJ2-7 matches the DNA end more closely, so the J call is doubtful. The CDR3 length is 14 residues. Per germline, CDR1 LNHDA and CDR2 SQIVND (reference sequence). The CDR3 bases are TGTGCCAGTAGCTCGGACCGACTCTCCTACGAGCAGTACTTC. Translation gives CASSSDRLSYEQYF.

The chain combines TRBV7-9 with TRBJ2-3; maybe TRBD1 (6 bases). V dropped 2 bases and J dropped 0 bases, with 12 bases sitting between them. CDR1 and CDR2 (germline): SEHNR, FQNEAQ (reference sequence). The CDR3 totals 16 residues. CDR3 in DNA: TGTGCCAGCAGCTTAACCTTGCAGGGGAGCACAGATACGCAGTATTTT. Its translation is CASSLTLQGSTDTQYF.

The gene calls are TRBV6-2 or TRBV6-3 and TRBJ2-5, with TRBD2 matching over 7 bases. J was trimmed by 11 bases and V by 8 bases; bases with no gene match: 11. The CDR3 is 12 amino acids. Looked up from germline, CDR1 is MNHEY and CDR2 is SVGEGT. The CDR3 loop is CASRDHPREQYF. CDR3 DNA: TGTGCCAGCCGGGACCACCCGCGGGAGCAGTACTTC.

V is TRBV24-1 and J is TRBJ2-3; D uncertain. Germline CDR1 KGHDR, CDR2 SFDVKD. The CDR3 has 11 residues. The V end was cut by 6 bases, the J end by 5 bases, with 5 bases between. The DNA for the CDR3 is TGTGCCACCAGTTTCGGAGATACGCAGTATTTT. It codes for CATSFGDTQYF.

The chain links TRBV7-9 to TRBJ2-5, with 8 bases fitting TRBD2. CDR1 and CDR2 from the germline V gene are SEHNR and FQNEAQ (reference sequence). V shed 5 bases, J shed 5 bases, and the junction held 10 bases outside the gene matches. This CDR3 comprises 15 residues. CDR3 sequence (DNA): TGTGCCAGCAGCCGAAATTTAGCGGGGTCGGAGACCCAGTACTTC. Amino acid sequence: CASSRNLAGSETQYF.

This chain links TRBV10-3 with TRBJ2-4; D perhaps matches TRBD1 (5 bases). The V gene lost 6 bases and the J gene lost 9 bases, with 15 bases spanning the gap. CDR3 size: 13 residues. CDR1 is ENHRY, CDR2 SYGVKD, per germline. DNA for the CDR3: TGTGCCATCAGACAAGTAACAGGATCCATTCAGTACTTC. It codes for CAIRQVTGSIQYF.

The chain joins TRBV7-9 to TRBJ2-7; 9 positions match TRBD1. This CDR3 spans 14 amino acids. CDR1 is SEHNR and CDR2 is FQNEAQ in the germline V gene (reference sequence). Losses at the gene ends were 6 bases for V and 3 bases for J; bases not matched to a gene: 6. DNA of the CDR3: TGTGCCAGCAGTCCGGGACAGGGAGGCTACGAGCAGTACTTC. Protein sequence: CASSPGQGGYEQYF.

The rearrangement joins TRBV5-1 to TRBJ1-2; D unclear. Deletions cut 2 bases from V and 6 bases from J, with 14 bases between. This CDR3 comprises 14 residues. Germline CDR1 is SGHRS and CDR2 is YFSETQ. The CDR3 DNA follows: TGCGCCAGCAGCTTAGGGCAGCCCTTGAATGGCTACACCTTC. Translated, it gives CASSLGQPLNGYTF. The entire variable domain, with the rest obtained from reference TRBV5-1 and TRBJ1-2, is as follows: KAGVTQTPRYLIKTRGQQVTLSCSPISGHRSVSWYQQTPGQGLQFLFEYFSETQRNKGNFPGRFSGRQFSNSRSEMNVSTLELGDSALYLCASSLGQPLNGYTFGSGTRLTVV.

V gene TRBV20-1 combines with J gene TRBJ2-7, with D tentatively TRBD2 (6 bases). This CDR3 spans 13 amino acids. V lost 1 base and J 3 bases, leaving 10 bases between the germline ends. CDR1 and CDR2 (germline): DFQATT, SNEGSKA (reference sequence). The DNA of the CDR3 is TGCAGTGCTAGAGGGGACTTTGACTACGAGCAGTACTTC. Translating it yields CSARGDFDYEQYF.